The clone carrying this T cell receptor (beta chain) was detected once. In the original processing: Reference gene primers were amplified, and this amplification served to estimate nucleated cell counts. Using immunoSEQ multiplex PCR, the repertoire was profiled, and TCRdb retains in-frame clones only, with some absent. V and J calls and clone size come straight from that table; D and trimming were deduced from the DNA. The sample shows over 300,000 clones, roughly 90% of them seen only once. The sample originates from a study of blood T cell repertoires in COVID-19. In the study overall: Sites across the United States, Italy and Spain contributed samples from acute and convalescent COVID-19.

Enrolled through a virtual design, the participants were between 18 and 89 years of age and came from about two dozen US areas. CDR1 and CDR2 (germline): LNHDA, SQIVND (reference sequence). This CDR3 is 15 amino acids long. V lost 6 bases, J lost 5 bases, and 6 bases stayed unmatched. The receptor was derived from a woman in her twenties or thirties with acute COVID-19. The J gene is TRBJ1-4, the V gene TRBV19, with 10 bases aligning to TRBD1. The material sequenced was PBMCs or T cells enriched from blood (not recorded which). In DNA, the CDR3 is TGTGCCAGTAGCCCGCGACAGGGGGCAAATGAAAAACTGTTTTTT. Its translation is CASSPRQGANEKLFF.